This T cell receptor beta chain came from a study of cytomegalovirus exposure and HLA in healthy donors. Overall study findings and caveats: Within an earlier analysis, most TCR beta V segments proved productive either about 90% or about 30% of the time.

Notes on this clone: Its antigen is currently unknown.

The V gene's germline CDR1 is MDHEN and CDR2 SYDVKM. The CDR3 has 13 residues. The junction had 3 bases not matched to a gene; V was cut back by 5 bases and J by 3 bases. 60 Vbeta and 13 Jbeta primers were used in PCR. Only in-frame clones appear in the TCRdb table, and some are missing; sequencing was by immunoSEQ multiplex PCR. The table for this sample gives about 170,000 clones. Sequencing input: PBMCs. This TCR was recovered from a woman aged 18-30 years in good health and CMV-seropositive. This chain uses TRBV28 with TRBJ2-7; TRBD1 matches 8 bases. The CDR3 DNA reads TGTGCCAGCAGTCGGGACAGGCTCTACGAGCAGTACTTC. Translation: CASSRDRLYEQYF.